Shown below are 14 T cell receptor beta chains from a single sample sequenced in a study of OX40 agonist ivuxolimab in advanced cancers. Method: immunoSEQ multiplex PCR; TCRdb's copy keeps in-frame clones and lacks some. The sample contains some 14,000 clones, roughly 60% of which appear only once. The source material was CD4+ or CD8+ T cells sorted from blood, sampled in a trial of the OX40 agonist ivuxolimab. The receptors stem from an adult with an advanced solid tumor such as melanoma, head and neck, liver or kidney cancer.

This clone counts as medium-sized. The chain employs TRBV6-5 and TRBJ2-7; D possibly corresponds to TRBD1 (6 bases). CDR3 length: 14 amino acids. Germline CDR1 and CDR2: MNHEY and SVGAGI. V dropped 2 bases and J dropped 2 bases, with 10 bases sitting between them. Here the CDR3 reads CASSYGGLTYEQYF. CDR3 nucleotides: TGTGCCAGCAGTTACGGGGGCCTGACCTACGAGCAGTACTTC.

About this clone: With only one base between it and a far larger clone, this is likely a read error. The chain joins TRBV4-2 to TRBJ1-5, with unresolved D. The CDR3 extends over 15 amino acids. Germline CDR1 reads LGHNA; CDR2 reads YNFKEQ. V dropped 1 base and J dropped 6 bases, with 13 bases sitting between them. The CDR3 sequence: CASSQGLMGSQPQHF. The CDR3 DNA is TGTGCCAGCAGCCAAGGACTGATGGGTTCTCAGCCCCAGCATTTT.

This clone was seen only a few times. The gene calls are TRBV7-3 and TRBJ1-3; no reliable D call. CDR3 length equals 10 residues. Germline CDR1 and CDR2: SGHTA and FQGTGA. Deletions cut 5 bases from V and 6 bases from J, with 2 bases between. CDR3 DNA sequence: TGTGCCAGCAGCGAAAACACCATATATTTT. It translates to CASSENTIYF.

As for this clone: An end of the junction differs from the germline gene, which may be a read error. The rearrangement links TRBV10-2 to TRBJ2-7; TRBD1 aligns across 9 bases. The CDR3 is made up of 14 amino acids. Germline CDR1 WSHSY, CDR2 SAAADI. CDR3: CASGEDRGGIGQYF. CDR3 coding DNA: TGCGCCAGCGGTGAGGACAGGGGAGGGATCGGGCAGTACTTC.

This chain uses TRBV5-1 with TRBJ2-1; TRBD2 agrees at 8 bases. Looked up from germline, CDR1 is SGHRS and CDR2 is YFSETQ. V trimming: 0 bases; J trimming: 7 bases; junction bases outside the gene matches: 0. This CDR3 contains 13 residues. The CDR3 sequence: CASSLERGNEQFF. The CDR3 region has the DNA TGCGCCAGCAGCTTGGAGCGGGGGAATGAGCAGTTCTTC.

This clone is labeled as large. The V gene is TRBV4-1, the J gene TRBJ1-5; D remains unclear. Germline V lookup: CDR1 MGHRA, CDR2 YSYEKL. The length of the CDR3 is 15 residues. Trimming stripped 1 base from V and 6 bases from J, with 13 bases between. The CDR3 nucleotides read TGCGCCAGCAGCCAAGGACTGATGGGTTCTCAGCCCCAGCATTTT. This gives the protein CASSQGLMGSQPQHF.

J is TRBJ2-7 and V is TRBV4-1, with 10 bases matching TRBD1. V gave up 4 bases and J gave up 5 bases; unmatched junction bases: 5. Germline V gene data show CDR1 as MGHRA and CDR2 as YSYEKL. This CDR3 comprises 14 residues. The CDR3 nucleotides read TGCGCCAGCAGCCTGGGACAGGGGTCGGACGAGCAGTACTTC. This translates into CASSLGQGSDEQYF.

This clone has only one observation. The chain employs TRBV25-1 and TRBJ1-6; no reliable D call. V lost 1 base to trimming and J lost 8 bases, with 15 bases between them. Looked up from germline, CDR1 is MGHDK and CDR2 is SYGVNS. The CDR3 runs to 16 residues. CDR3 in amino acids: CASSELGPGPYSPLHF. CDR3 nucleotides: TGTGCCAGCAGTGAATTAGGGCCAGGTCCGTATTCACCCCTCCACTTT. Full variable domain (missing parts from reference TRBV25-1 and TRBJ1-6): EADIYQTPRYLVIGTGKKITLECSQTMGHDKMYWYQQDPGMELHLIHYSYGVNSTEKGDLSSESTVSRIRTEHFPLTLESARPSHTSQYLCASSELGPGPYSPLHFGNGTRLTVT.

The V gene is TRBV7-9, the J gene TRBJ1-1, with D unresolved. This CDR3 has 16 amino acids. Germline V lookup: CDR1 SEHNR, CDR2 FQNEAQ (reference sequence). With 5 bases removed from V and 6 bases from J, the gap between germline ends came to 22 bases. The CDR3 DNA sequence: TGTGCCAGCAGCCTTGGGAAGACGTTGAGTCAGGCTGAAGCTTTCTTT. This translates into CASSLGKTLSQAEAFF.

The chain links TRBV10-1 to TRBJ2-5; the match to TRBD1 covers 10 bases. The CDR3 loop spans 13 amino acids. The V gene's germline CDR1 is WNHNN and CDR2 SYGVQD (reference sequence). J gave up 11 bases and V 7 bases, and 10 bases lay outside the gene matches. Written as DNA, the CDR3 is TGCGCCAGCAAAAGACAGGGGGCGAGGGAGCAGTACTTC. It is translated as CASKRQGAREQYF.

This clone was found a few times. This CDR3 is also generated by other DNA sequences in the sample. The chain joins TRBV18 to TRBJ2-7; either TRBD1 or TRBD2 may supply D (6 bases each). CDR1 KGHSH and CDR2 LQKENI come from the germline V gene. Trimming took off 3 bases at V and 4 bases at J, with 10 bases between the two ends. This CDR3 comprises 13 residues. CDR3 DNA: TGTGCCAGCTCACCGGGGGGCCGTTACGAGCAGTACTTC. Its protein is CASSPGGRYEQYF. The variable domain in full, completed from reference TRBV18 and TRBJ2-7, reads NAGVMQNPRHLVRRRGQEARLRCSPMKGHSHVYWYRQLPEEGLKFMVYLQKENIIDESGMPKERFSAEFPKEGPSILRIQQVVRGDSAAYFCASSPGGRYEQYFGPGTRLTVT.

The rearrangement links TRBV5-4 to TRBJ1-1; maybe TRBD1 (6 bases). Per germline, CDR1 SGHNT and CDR2 YYREEE (reference sequence). Trimming shortened V by 5 bases and J by 7 bases, and 12 bases separated the two germline ends. The CDR3 spans 12 residues. CDR3 sequence (DNA): TGTGCCAGCAGAGGGGGGAACGGTGAAGCTTTCTTT. Translation gives CASRGGNGEAFF.

This clone was recorded a few times. The V and J genes are TRBV5-1 and TRBJ1-3; 8 bases map to TRBD1. The V and J ends lost 5 bases and 1 base, in that order; junction bases with no gene match: 5. The CDR3 spans 15 residues. CDR1 SGHRS and CDR2 YFSETQ come from the germline V gene. DNA for the CDR3: TGCGCCAGCAGTCCTACAGGGGGATCTGGAAACACCATATATTTT. Protein sequence: CASSPTGGSGNTIYF.

The genes are TRBV7-5 and TRBJ1-6. TRBV7-5 is deemed a pseudogene. CDR3 length: 13 residues. The CDR3 bases are TGTGCCAGCAGCTTAGTGCCGGGCTCACCCCTCCACTTT. Its protein is CASSLVPGSPLHF.